This TCR beta chain is from a study of T cell changes during pregnancy in multiple sclerosis (dated by TCRdb to about 2019). For context, the study as a whole: In women with multiple sclerosis, the researchers looked at how the T cell repertoire shifted as pregnancy progressed.

The library was made by the immunoSEQ multiplex PCR assay. Here the immuneACCESS table is served through TCRdb, limited to in-frame sequences with V and J called. Missing clones are a known gap in these copies; in checked studies unresolved V genes cover under half, and the rest lacks a known reason. The sample table contains roughly 45,000 clones; only one count was recorded for around 93% of them. The top ten clonotypes cover 3.9% of the sample. As regards this clone: What antigen it recognizes has not been identified. Per-base qualities were not stored, and no clone one base away is much larger.

This sequence originates from a female donor with multiple sclerosis, enrolled in a pregnancy study. The sequencing here drew on CD8+ T cells from peripheral blood mononuclear cells, taken after pregnancy.

The encoded CDR3 is CASSQDQGRSNQPQHF. The nucleotide sequence is given as TGCGCCAGCAGCCAAGATCAGGGCAGGTCCAATCAGCCCCAGCATTTT. The chain was built from TRBV4-3 and TRBJ1-5, with TRBD1 perhaps the D gene, on 5 matching bases. Taken from cysteine to phenylalanine, the CDR3 has 16 residues. Only the CDR3 portion is preserved as DNA: 48 bases, with reading frame beginning at the first base. Looking up the germline V gene yields CDR1 LGHNA and CDR2 YSLEER. Cut back by 0 bases and 3 bases, the V and J ends lie 12 bases apart.